The entry below gives a single T cell receptor (beta chain) sequence along with its context. Its antigen is as yet unknown. Only in-frame clones appear in the TCRdb table, and some are missing; sequencing was by immunoSEQ multiplex PCR. Here the sample spans about 130,000 clones, about 87% being singletons. The data stem from a study of T cell responses to AZD1222 COVID-19 vaccine. The CDR3 covers 13 residues. Germline V gene data show CDR1 as LGHNA and CDR2 as YSLEER. V was pared by 3 bases and J by 5 bases, with 2 bases of the junction left unmatched. Notes on the study in general: Donors in the cohort were predominantly white British and more often female, and clonal diversity was possibly underestimated.

The chain combines TRBV4-3 with TRBJ1-2; 8 positions match TRBD1. The material was peripheral blood, obtained on day 0 of AZD1222 vaccination. This clonotype was sampled from an adult in good health. CDR3 loop: CASSQTGVYGYTF. The DNA for the CDR3 is TGCGCCAGCAGCCAGACAGGGGTTTATGGCTACACCTTC.